This T cell receptor beta chain was profiled in a study of blood T cell repertoires in COVID-19. Study-wide context: Sources were T cells, B-cell-depleted T cells, or PBMCs; the material itself was cDNA or gDNA.

Using immunoSEQ multiplex PCR, the repertoire was profiled, and TCRdb retains in-frame clones only, with some absent. The sample consists of about 310,000 clones, 87% of them appearing once. The clonotype was recovered from a woman younger than 35 who had recovered from COVID-19. Specimen: PBMCs or T cells enriched from blood (not recorded which).

DNA of the CDR3: TGTGCCAGCAGCTTGGGGTCGGGGGGGCCCGGCACAGATACGCAGTATTTT. It is translated as CASSLGSGGPGTDTQYF. V gene TRBV5-8 combines with J gene TRBJ2-3; 8 bases agree with TRBD2. Germline values: CDR1 SGHTS, CDR2 YDEGEE. The V and J ends lost 0 bases and 1 base, in that order; junction bases with no gene match: 7. This CDR3 comprises 17 residues.